This TCR beta chain is drawn from a study of cytomegalovirus exposure and HLA in healthy donors. On this clone: Its cognate antigen is unknown.

Amplification used 60 Vbeta primers and 13 Jbeta primers. Repertoires were generated with immunoSEQ multiplex PCR, while TCRdb's copy carries only in-frame clones and drops some. Here the sample spans 200,000 to 250,000 clones, about two thirds being singletons. Findings and caveats of the study: Apart from CMV serostatus, no immune exposure information was available. A missense variant in DCLRE1C was later tied to TCR beta V- and J-gene trimming.

The sequence came from a man aged 35-49 years in good health and CMV-seropositive. The material sequenced was PBMCs.

CDR3: CASSLAEGKETQYF. As DNA, the CDR3 is TGTGCCAGCAGCTTAGCGGAGGGAAAAGAGACCCAGTACTTC. This sequence joins TRBV11-2 and TRBJ2-5; possibly TRBD2 for D (6 bases). Germline CDR1 and CDR2: SGHAT and FQNNGV. The CDR3 covers 14 residues. The ends were cut back, 1 base at V and 3 bases at J, with 9 bases in the middle.